Following are 16 T cell receptor beta chains from one sample sequenced in a study of tumor and adjacent non-tumor tissue in lung cancer. The library came from three nested PCR rounds adapted from ARM-PCR protocols. One entry per CDR3 protein, called by TCRdb with MiXCR from the multiplex PCR reads. The repertoire includes 68,000 or so distinct CDR3 sequences, around 60% of them detected once, and 20% sits in the top ten. No cell sorting was done before RNA was extracted from the tissue. The specimen was lung tumor tissue. The receptors come from a man in his fifties with non-small cell lung cancer.

Comment on this clonotype: The junction and the germline gene differ at one end; a read error may be behind it. The V call is TRBV11-2, the J call TRBJ2-3; 7 bases align to TRBD2. The CDR3 covers 18 residues. In germline, CDR1 is SGHAT, CDR2 FQNNGV. CDR3 sequence reads: CASSLVSGSGSSTDTRYF. The CDR3 nucleotides are TGTGCCAGCAGCTTAGTATCTGGTAGCGGGTCTAGCACAGATACGCGGTATTTC.

J is TRBJ2-3 and V is TRBV11-1; D gene ambiguous. The CDR3 totals 13 residues. V lost 3 bases, J lost 6 bases, and 10 bases lay in between. In germline, CDR1 is SGHAT, CDR2 FQDESV (reference sequence). CDR3 sequence: CASSFTTTDTQYF. The CDR3 nucleotides read TGTGCCAGCAGCTTCACCACCACGGATACGCAGTATTTT.

On this clonotype itself: Given a much more abundant clone one base away, this may be a read error. The genes are TRBV14 and TRBJ1-2, with D tentatively TRBD1 (5 bases). V gave up 3 bases and J gave up 4 bases, with 15 bases separating them. The V gene's germline CDR1 is SGHDN and CDR2 FVKESK. The CDR3 spans 15 residues. The CDR3 reads CASSHRQSRGYGYTF. Written as DNA, the CDR3 is TGTGCCAGCAGCCATAGACAGAGTAGGGGCTATGGCTACACCTTC.

At least ten counts were recorded for this clonotype. The chain employs TRBV5-6 and TRBJ1-5; D is perhaps TRBD1 (6 bases). V was cut by 2 bases and J by 1 base, with 10 bases left in between. This CDR3 has 15 amino acids. Germline V gene data show CDR1 as SGHDT and CDR2 as YYEEEE. In nucleotides, the CDR3 is TGTGCCAGCAGCTTCGCGGGGGCAAGCAATCAGCCCCAGCATTTT. The encoded protein is CASSFAGASNQPQHF.

The sample holds one count of this clonotype. The CDR3 end shows no conserved phenylalanine or tryptophan, and so a read error is likely. This sequence joins TRBV28 and TRBJ1-1; D perhaps matches TRBD1 (6 bases). V lost 9 bases and J 5 bases, leaving 13 bases between the germline ends. Germline assignment: CDR1 MDHEN and CDR2 SYDVKM. This CDR3 contains 12 residues. CDR3 DNA: TGTGCCAGGGGCAGGGGCAGTACTGAAGCTTTCTCT. Translated, it gives CARGRGSTEAFS.

The table lists this clonotype with a few counts. This may be a read error: a much more frequent sequence differs by one nucleotide. Given the absence of the conserved phenylalanine or tryptophan at the CDR3 end, a read error is likely. This chain joins TRBV6-5 and TRBJ2-7; a weak D match, TRBD1 (6 bases). This CDR3 is 14 amino acids long. Germline V gene lookup returns CDR1 MNHEY and CDR2 SVGAGI. Deletions cut 6 bases from V and 7 bases from J, with 19 bases between. CDR3 sequence: CASSRSRDMWEQYL. The DNA of the CDR3 is TGTGCCAGCAGCAGGTCCCGGGACATGTGGGAGCAGTACCTC.

This chain connects TRBV24-1 to TRBJ2-2, with D hard to call. V was shortened by 5 bases and J by 3 bases, with 18 bases between the two germline ends. Germline lookup yields CDR1 KGHDR and CDR2 SFDVKD. The CDR3 totals 17 residues. For the CDR3, the DNA is TGTGCCACCAGTGGCCGTAACACTGGGTGGGACACCGGGGAGCTGTTTTTT. It encodes CATSGRNTGWDTGELFF.

In regard to this clonotype: A junction boundary mismatches the germline segment, possibly from a read error. The rearrangement links TRBV4-1 to TRBJ2-1; 12 bases map to TRBD2. CDR1 is MGHRA, CDR2 YSYEKL, per germline. The CDR3 loop spans 16 amino acids. CDR3 residues: CGSSLRTSGTYHEQFF. DNA for the CDR3: TGCGGCAGCAGCCTAAGGACTAGCGGGACCTACCATGAGCAGTTCTTC.

Note on this clonotype: An end of the junction differs from the germline gene, which may be a read error. This sequence joins TRBV6-1 and TRBJ1-2, with D maybe TRBD1 (6 bases). CDR1 is MNHNS and CDR2 is SASEGT in the germline V gene. The CDR3 sequence is 16 residues long. The DNA for the CDR3 is TGTGCCAACAGTGAGTCAGGGACAATCTTCAACTATGGCTACACCTTC. Translated: CANSESGTIFNYGYTF.

This chain joins TRBV20-1 and TRBJ1-2; tentatively, D is TRBD1 (6 bases). The CDR3 totals 14 residues. CDR1 and CDR2 from the germline V gene are DFQATT and SNEGSKA (reference sequence). V was clipped by 3 bases and J by 3 bases, with 14 bases between them. In nucleotides, the CDR3 is TGCAGTGCTAGCGGGACAACTCTTTACTATGGCTACACCTTC. Its translation: CSASGTTLYYGYTF.

Comments on this clonotype: Relative to the germline gene, one junction end is altered; a read error may explain this. The V gene is TRBV6-1, the J gene TRBJ2-7; D unresolved. The CDR3 covers 11 residues. Germline CDR1 MNHNS, CDR2 SASEGT. The CDR3 sequence: CTSKLTYEQYF. The CDR3 DNA reads TGTACCAGCAAACTGACCTACGAGCAGTACTTC.

The chain has TRBV6-5 and TRBJ2-7, with D possibly TRBD2 on 6 matching bases. The ends were cut back, 5 bases at V and 5 bases at J, with 19 bases in the middle. The germline CDR1 and CDR2 sequences are MNHEY and SVGAGI. There are 15 residues in the CDR3. DNA for the CDR3: TGTGCCAGCAGTCCACGGATTAGCGGTATGGACGAGCAGTACTTC. This translates into CASSPRISGMDEQYF.

In its sample, this clonotype was seen once. The CDR3 ends on some other residue instead of the conserved phenylalanine or tryptophan, so this is likely a read error. The chain carries TRBV28 and TRBJ2-1; D might be TRBD2 (5 bases). The germline V gene has CDR1 MDHEN and CDR2 SYDVKM. The CDR3 has 17 residues. V was pared by 7 bases and J by 7 bases, with 26 bases between. This CDR3 is CASIAQGGRTTGNEQFC. CDR3 in DNA: TGTGCCAGCATTGCGCAAGGCGGAAGAACTACGGGAAATGAGCAGTTCTGC.

As for this clonotype: Since no conserved phenylalanine or tryptophan closes the CDR3, a read error is the likely cause. The J gene is TRBJ1-2, the V gene TRBV12-3 or TRBV12-4; the D is unclear. The CDR3 runs 15 residues. The CDR3 DNA follows: TGTGCCAGCAGTTCCAGGCAGGAGCCTAACCATGGCTACACCTCC. It is translated as CASSSRQEPNHGYTS.

Remarks on this clonotype: Given a much more abundant clone one base away, this may be a read error. This chain links TRBV14 with TRBJ2-3, with a weak D call TRBD1 (6 bases). This CDR3 has 15 residues. CDR1 is SGHDN and CDR2 is FVKESK in the germline V gene. Trimming cost V 2 bases and J 5 bases, with 14 bases left between them. CDR3 amino acids: CASSQRDILQDTQYF. The CDR3, as DNA: TGTGCCAGCAGCCAACGGGACATTCTACAAGATACGCAGTATTTT.

This clonotype appeared a single time. This likely comes from a read error, as the CDR3 has no conserved phenylalanine or tryptophan at its end. The DNA is left out, because the CDR3 cannot be placed on it with certainty; the CDR3 is given as TCRdb lists it. This chain links TRBV20-1 with TRBJ2-7; TRBD1, the table's D call, was not compared with the DNA. The CDR3 is 14 residues long, ends included. CDR1 and CDR2 from the germline V gene are DFQATT and SNEGSKA (reference sequence). CDR3 residues: CSAPRPGPTYERYL.